The T cell receptor beta chain under discussion was sequenced for a study of blood T cells in healthy people across ages. Whole-study results and caveats: More naive CD4+ cells and higher diversity marked long-lived donors relative to aged donors. Measured against age, TCR beta diversity per million T cells decreased in a roughly linear manner.

The germline CDR1 and CDR2 sequences are KGHSH and LQKENI. The V end lost 6 bases, the J end lost 5 bases, and 17 bases lay between the germline ends. The CDR3 runs to 15 residues. Alongside a J-beta primer mix, a sample-barcoded 5' primer served in a second PCR lasting about 7 to 12 cycles. TCRdb reprocessed the 5' RACE reads via MiXCR and lists one record per CDR3 protein. The sample has roughly 860,000 distinct CDR3 sequences; about 59% are singletons. This clonotype was recorded many times. Its specificity is unknown. The source material was blood. This receptor was taken from a man younger than 40 in good health. The V call is TRBV18, the J call TRBJ1-5; D is uncertain. CDR3 coding DNA: TGTGCCAGCTCGCGGGATCAGTTCGTATATCAGCCCCAGCATTTT. Protein: CASSRDQFVYQPQHF.